The clone carrying this T cell receptor beta chain was recorded a few times. The second PCR ran roughly 7 to 12 cycles with a sample-barcoded 5' primer and J-beta primers. From the 5' RACE reads, TCRdb called clonotypes with MiXCR, one entry per CDR3 protein. The data show fewer than 1,200,000 distinct CDR3 sequences, with around 25% seen just once and about 0.72% held by the top ten. The entry originates in a study of blood T cells in healthy people across ages. The CDR3 extends over 17 amino acids. The germline V and J ends were trimmed by 0 bases and 5 bases, with 16 bases remaining between them. Germline V lookup: CDR1 LGHDT, CDR2 YNNKEL (reference sequence). A further study also used this sample, focusing on T cells of mothers and their children.

Material for sequencing was blood. The chain joins TRBV3-1 to TRBJ2-2; D gene ambiguous. This TCR was sampled from a girl aged 2 to 9 in good health. CDR3 nucleotides: TGTGCCAGCAGCCAAGAGCGGTATAGCAGAGAAACCGGGGAGCTGTTTTTT. The encoded protein is CASSQERYSRETGELFF.